This record looks at one T cell receptor beta chain sequence and its context. The antigen remains unidentified. TCR alpha and beta CDR3 regions were amplified from RNA using iRepertoire nested multiplex PCR. TCRdb fed the multiplex PCR reads into MiXCR, producing one record per CDR3 protein. The table lists 400,000 or so distinct CDR3 sequences, 35% to 45% of them singletons. The V end was cut by 8 bases, the J end by 6 bases, with 12 bases between. Germline CDR1 and CDR2: SNHLY and FYNNEI. The CDR3 sequence is 12 residues long. The sample is drawn from a study of glioma-infiltrating T cells. Across the whole study: Low-grade gliomas were grade II; glioblastomas were grade IV at initial diagnosis. Before surgery, glioma patients received dexamethasone for at most six days. Study observations and caveats: Tissue-blood divergence was below expectation in non-neoplastic patients, above in gliomas. Tissue and blood shared very few CDR3 sequences.

Sequenced sample: glioma tissue, nonneoplastic brain tissue, or PBMCs (not recorded which). The chain joins TRBV2 to TRBJ2-3; D might be TRBD1 or TRBD2, each matching 5 bases. The clonotype comes from a human donor with low-grade glioma or glioblastoma, undergoing nonglioma brain surgery, or in good health (not recorded which). CDR3 amino acids: CASLFGADTQYF. DNA of the CDR3: TGTGCCAGCCTCTTCGGGGCGGATACGCAGTATTTT.